This T cell receptor (beta chain) was found in a study of cytomegalovirus exposure and HLA in healthy donors. General study results and limits: The authors judged a highly shared variant cluster likely a sequencing artifact. No immune exposure information besides CMV serostatus was available.

CDR3 length equals 16 residues. CDR1 is MDHEN and CDR2 is SYDVKM in the germline V gene. V was pared by 6 bases and J by 1 base, with 10 bases of the junction left unmatched. The PCR contained 60 Vbeta and 13 Jbeta primers. The method was immunoSEQ multiplex PCR; TCRdb's version includes in-frame clones alone and lacks a portion of them. The repertoire holds under 200,000 clones, with more than 70% as singletons. As for this clone: The antigen is undetermined.

Sequencing was carried out using PBMCs. This chain uses TRBV28 with TRBJ2-7; 9 bases map to TRBD1. The clonotype comes from a man aged 25 to 45 in good health and CMV-seronegative. In nucleotides, the CDR3 is TGTGCCAGCAGGCCCACCGGGACAGGGAGATCCTACGAGCAGTACTTC. Amino acid sequence: CASRPTGTGRSYEQYF.